This T cell receptor beta chain appears in the sequencing data of a study of graft-versus-host responses after intestinal transplantation. The wider study: Every recipient had anti-thymocyte globulin induction and roughly three years of tacrolimus plus steroids.

This CDR3 comprises 13 residues. Germline V CDR1 and CDR2: SNHLY, FYNNEI. V was clipped by 4 bases and J by 6 bases; unmatched bases: 3. A note on this clone: What it recognizes is unknown.

Produced via immunoSEQ multiplex PCR; TCRdb's table is partial and in-frame only. The sample gives tens of thousands of clones, just under 85% of which show up once; around 20% is in the top ten. Study-level points and caveats: Patients who carried graft-donor T cell macrochimerism also had high graft-versus-host to host-versus-graft clonal ratios in their allografts. Investigators detected GvH clones in recipient marrow, with some emerging earlier in ileum or blood.

The rearrangement links TRBV2 to TRBJ1-1; 9 positions match TRBD1. The input for sequencing was unstimulated CD8+ T cells sorted from spleen or lymph node cells, taken before intestinal transplant. The origin of this receptor is a human donor who received an intestinal transplant. The CDR3 nucleotides read TGTGCCAGCAGTGGGACAGGGGACCCTGAAGCTTTCTTT. It yields the protein CASSGTGDPEAFF.